This T cell receptor beta chain was recorded in a study of identical twins. TCRdb re-called the 5' RACE reads with MiXCR, one entry per CDR3 protein. The repertoire consists of 450,000 or so distinct CDR3 sequences, with 20% to 25% occurring once and the leading ten covering roughly 2.8%. The CDR3 is 11 residues long. The study's findings and limits: Fewer insertions marked abundant cord blood beta clonotypes; young adult naive trended weakly, memory not at all. Those out-of-frame alpha sequences shared by twins showed an excess of low generation probability.

A word on this clonotype: Its target is not known.

Healthy Caucasian donors formed the entire cohort. The sample was also reused in another study, on T cells expressing NK-cell markers. That work states: More than 5 donors had dominant NKG2C+ clonotypes that comprised roughly 1.0-8% of their CD8+ T cells.

The origin of this receptor is a woman aged 18-29 years in good health. The chain links TRBV21-1 to TRBJ2-1; the D call in the table, TRBD1, was not verified against the DNA. TRBV21-1 is noted as a pseudogene. Source material: CD4+ T cells sorted from blood. The CDR3 here is CVQGPHNEQFF. DNA for the CDR3: TGTGTACAGGGTCCCCACAATGAGCAGTTCTTC.